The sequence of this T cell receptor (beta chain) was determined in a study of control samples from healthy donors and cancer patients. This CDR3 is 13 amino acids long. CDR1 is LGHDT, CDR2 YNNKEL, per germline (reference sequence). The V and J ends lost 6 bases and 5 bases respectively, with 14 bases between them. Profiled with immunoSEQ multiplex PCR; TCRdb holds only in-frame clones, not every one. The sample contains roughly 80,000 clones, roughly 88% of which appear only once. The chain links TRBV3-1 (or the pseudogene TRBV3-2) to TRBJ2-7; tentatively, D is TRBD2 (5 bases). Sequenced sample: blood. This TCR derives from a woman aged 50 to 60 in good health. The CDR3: CASSEGYNHEQYF. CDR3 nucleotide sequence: TGTGCCAGCAGTGAGGGCTACAACCACGAGCAGTACTTC.